The 30 T cell receptor beta chains below come from one sample, sequenced in a study of blood T cells in healthy people across ages. A sample-barcoded 5' primer and a J-beta primer mix were used in a second PCR of roughly 7 to 11 cycles. TCRdb ran MiXCR on the 5' RACE reads and lists one entry per CDR3 protein. The sample includes some 800,000 distinct CDR3 sequences, 20% to 30% of them seen just once. This same sample was also part of a study on T cells of mothers and their children.

The specimen was blood. The source is a boy aged 5-17 years in good health.

J is TRBJ1-2 and V is TRBV5-1; the match to TRBD1 covers 7 bases. The CDR3 runs to 13 residues. CDR1 and CDR2 from the germline V gene are SGHRS and YFSETQ. V lost 5 bases, J lost 6 bases, and 7 bases stayed unmatched. CDR3 DNA sequence: TGCGCCAGCAGGTGGCAGGGGGTCGATGGCTACACCTTC. It yields the protein CASRWQGVDGYTF. Full variable domain (outside the CDR3, taken from reference TRBV5-1 and TRBJ1-2): KAGVTQTPRYLIKTRGQQVTLSCSPISGHRSVSWYQQTPGQGLQFLFEYFSETQRNKGNFPGRFSGRQFSNSRSEMNVSTLELGDSALYLCASRWQGVDGYTFGSGTRLTVV.

This clonotype was observed at least ten times. The CDR3 reads CASRRETGLGNSPLHF. CDR3 coding DNA: TGTGCCAGCAGGCGCGAGACAGGGTTGGGTAATTCACCCCTCCACTTT. This sequence joins TRBV12-3 or TRBV12-4 and TRBJ1-6; 7 positions match TRBD1. The CDR3 runs 16 residues. V shed 6 bases and J 6 bases; nucleotides not matched to a gene: 11.

This clonotype was seen at least ten times. V is TRBV4-3 and J is TRBJ1-1, with D unresolved. V lost 0 bases to trimming and J lost 0 bases, with 8 bases between them. The CDR3 length is 15 residues. Germline V gene data show CDR1 as LGHNA and CDR2 as YSLEER. In DNA, the CDR3 is TGCGCCAGCAGCCAAGATCGTGGGTTGAACACTGAAGCTTTCTTT. Protein product: CASSQDRGLNTEAFF.

This clonotype appeared a single time. This chain connects TRBV6-5 to TRBJ2-2; TRBD1 is a possible D gene (7 bases). The CDR3 is 14 residues long. Between the trimmed V and J ends, which lost 8 bases and 3 bases, there was a span of 13 bases. Germline V gene lookup returns CDR1 MNHEY and CDR2 SVGAGI. The CDR3 is CASQGGAYTGELFF. In DNA, the CDR3 is TGTGCCAGCCAGGGGGGCGCGTACACCGGGGAGCTGTTTTTT.

On this clonotype itself: One end of the junction fails to match germline, which may point to a read error. In nucleotides, the CDR3 is TGTGCCAACAGCCAGTTACGGGGGGTTATATCTGAAGCTTTCTTT. Protein product: CANSQLRGVISEAFF. V and J are TRBV14 and TRBJ1-1; perhaps TRBD1 as D (5 bases). The CDR3 sequence is 15 residues long. Germline lookup yields CDR1 SGHDN and CDR2 FVKESK.

The sample holds a few counts of this clonotype. V is TRBV29-1 and J is TRBJ2-5; D is ambiguous. In germline, CDR1 is SQVTM, CDR2 ANQGSEA. Trimming shortened V by 4 bases and J by 5 bases, and 8 bases separated the two germline ends. This CDR3 has 11 residues. As DNA, the CDR3 is TGCAGCGTTGGGGTAGGGGAGACCCAGTACTTC. This sequence encodes CSVGVGETQYF.

The chain couples TRBV2 to TRBJ2-1, with TRBD2 identical over 7 bases. The germline CDR1 and CDR2 sequences are SNHLY and FYNNEI. The CDR3 extends over 13 amino acids. J was trimmed by 10 bases and V by 2 bases; bases with no gene match: 5. CDR3 amino acids: CASSERLGGEQFF. CDR3 DNA: TGTGCCAGCAGTGAACGCCTGGGGGGGGAGCAGTTCTTC.

The gene calls are TRBV20-1 and TRBJ2-5; possible D gene TRBD2, 6 bases. With 0 bases removed from V and 4 bases from J, the gap between germline ends came to 27 bases. The CDR3 runs 19 residues. Germline CDR1 is DFQATT and CDR2 is SNEGSKA (reference sequence). The CDR3 DNA reads TGCAGTGCTAGAGATAGTAGCGGTCCTCTCAGTGGGGTTGGAGAGACCCAGTACTTC. It codes for CSARDSSGPLSGVGETQYF.

This clonotype showed up just a few times. The V gene is TRBV4-3, the J gene TRBJ2-5; D perhaps matches TRBD1 (5 bases). The end of the DNA fits TRBJ2-7 better, so the J call may be wrong. Germline values: CDR1 LGHNA, CDR2 YSLEER. The CDR3 spans 15 residues. The CDR3 bases are TGCGCCAGCAGCCAAGAATTCAGGGTTGCCTACGAGCAGTACTTC. Protein product: CASSQEFRVAYEQYF.

This clonotype was counted between two and nine times. V and J are TRBV19 and TRBJ2-1; D assignment may be TRBD1 or TRBD2 (6 bases each). CDR3 length: 16 residues. The germline V gene has CDR1 LNHDA and CDR2 SQIVND (reference sequence). V was pared by 0 bases and J by 6 bases, with 15 bases between. This CDR3 reads CASSIEGGLALNEQFF. Here the CDR3 DNA reads TGTGCCAGTAGTATAGAAGGGGGGTTAGCCCTCAATGAGCAGTTCTTC.

This rearrangement joins TRBV27 to TRBJ2-2; 7 bases are shared with TRBD2. Germline lookup yields CDR1 MNHEY and CDR2 SMNVEV (reference sequence). V lost 5 bases and J lost 7; bases outside the gene matches: 13. This CDR3 spans 16 amino acids. The CDR3 sequence is CASSRLSGSSVGELFF. Written as DNA, the CDR3 is TGTGCCAGCAGTAGGCTTAGCGGGTCTAGCGTCGGGGAGCTGTTTTTT.

This clonotype was seen more than once but under ten times. The CDR3 DNA reads as TGCAGTGCCGTCCCTCGGGATGAGCTTTCCTACGAGCAGTACTTC. Its translation: CSAVPRDELSYEQYF. The chain has TRBV20-1 and TRBJ2-7; a possible D gene is TRBD2 (5 bases). Looked up from germline, CDR1 is DFQATT and CDR2 is SNEGSKA (reference sequence). Trimming left V 6 bases short and J 1 base short, with 19 bases between. The CDR3 runs 15 residues.

This clonotype was observed a few times. CDR3 residues: CASSQDQSSGYEQYF. CDR3 DNA sequence: TGTGCCAGCAGCCAAGACCAGAGTAGCGGCTACGAGCAGTACTTC. This sequence joins TRBV3-1 and TRBJ2-7; D possibly corresponds to TRBD2 (6 bases). Germline assignment: CDR1 LGHDT and CDR2 YNNKEL (reference sequence). The CDR3 totals 15 residues. Trimming cost V 0 bases and J 3 bases, with 12 bases left between them.

A few counts support this clonotype. The chain combines TRBV10-3 with TRBJ2-5, with 9 bases aligning to TRBD2. The tail of the sequence fits TRBJ2-7 better, so the J call may be wrong. Germline CDR1 reads ENHRY; CDR2 reads SYGVKD. CDR3 length: 16 amino acids. The CDR3 protein is CAISETTGTSFYEQYF. The CDR3 DNA follows: TGTGCCATCAGCGAAACGACCGGGACTAGCTTCTACGAGCAGTACTTC.

This chain joins TRBV9 and TRBJ1-1, with D possibly matching TRBD1 (6 bases). The CDR3 extends over 15 amino acids. From germline, CDR1 is SGDLS and CDR2 YYNGEE. Trimming left V 0 bases short and J 4 bases short, with 13 bases between. CDR3 DNA: TGTGCCAGCAGCGTAGGCCTCCAGGGGTTCACTGAAGCTTTCTTT. Translation: CASSVGLQGFTEAFF.

This clonotype was seen only a few times. The V gene is TRBV27, the J gene TRBJ2-5; 7 bases match TRBD2. The CDR3 contains 13 residues. Trimming removed 7 bases from V and 5 bases from J; junction bases left unmatched: 7. CDR1 MNHEY and CDR2 SMNVEV come from the germline V gene (reference sequence). CDR3 amino acids: CASKAGVAETQYF. Here the CDR3 DNA reads TGTGCCAGCAAGGCGGGAGTCGCGGAGACCCAGTACTTC.

The chain joins TRBV28 to TRBJ1-6; D not resolved. Germline values: CDR1 MDHEN, CDR2 SYDVKM. Trimming shortened V by 4 bases and J by 7 bases, and 14 bases separated the two germline ends. The CDR3 extends over 15 amino acids. The CDR3 reads CASSWVPVGNSPLHF. CDR3 nucleotides: TGTGCCAGCAGTTGGGTCCCTGTTGGGAATTCACCCCTCCACTTT.

This clonotype has only a few counts. The CDR3 sequence is CATRGRDTQYF. Written as DNA, the CDR3 is TGTGCCACCAGGGGACGGGATACGCAGTATTTT. V and J are TRBV15 and TRBJ2-3, with D perhaps assigned TRBD1 or TRBD2 (5 bases each). CDR3 length equals 11 residues. The V end was cut by 6 bases, the J end by 6 bases, with 7 bases between. Germline CDR1 reads LNHNV; CDR2 reads YYDKDF (reference sequence). Full variable domain (missing parts from reference TRBV15 and TRBJ2-3): DAMVIQNPRYQVTQFGKPVTLSCSQTLNHNVMYWYQQKSSQAPKLLFHYYDKDFNNEADTPDNFQSRRPNTSFCFLDIRSPGLGDTAMYLCATRGRDTQYFGPGTRLTVL.

This chain connects TRBV6-6 to TRBJ2-3; TRBD1 or TRBD2 may be the D gene (5 bases each). From germline, CDR1 is MNHNY and CDR2 SVGAGI (reference sequence). The CDR3 length is 13 residues. Trimming cost V 9 bases and J 1 base, with 11 bases left between them. The CDR3 coding sequence is TGTGCCAGTAGGGACGGTGGCACAGATACGCAGTATTTT. Amino acids: CASRDGGTDTQYF.

This clonotype was found a few times. The rearrangement uses TRBV3-1 and TRBJ1-3; D gene uncertain. Germline loops: CDR1 LGHDT, CDR2 YNNKEL (reference sequence). This CDR3 has 18 amino acids. The V end lost 1 base, the J end lost 0 bases, and 16 bases lay between the germline ends. As DNA, the CDR3 is TGTGCCAGCAGCCAAGCCGACGGAGCGCAGCCCTCTGGAAACACCATATATTTT. Protein product: CASSQADGAQPSGNTIYF.

There are a few counts of this clonotype. The V call is TRBV20-1, the J call TRBJ2-7; 7 bases match TRBD1. The CDR3 contains 15 residues. Germline V CDR1 and CDR2: DFQATT, SNEGSKA (reference sequence). With 6 bases clipped from V and 4 bases from J, the junction kept 15 bases outside the gene matches. DNA of the CDR3: TGCAGTGCCGAGCAGGGGGAGTTGGGTGGTTACGAGCAGTACTTC. Amino acid sequence: CSAEQGELGGYEQYF.

V usage is TRBV27 and J usage is TRBJ2-7, with a possible D match to TRBD2 (5 bases). The germline V gene encodes CDR1 MNHEY and CDR2 SMNVEV (reference sequence). There are 15 residues in the CDR3. V was clipped by 5 bases and J by 6 bases, with 20 bases between them. This chain's CDR3 is CASSKEVAWSGEQYF. CDR3 nucleotide sequence: TGTGCCAGCAGTAAGGAGGTAGCCTGGAGCGGCGAGCAGTACTTC.

This chain connects TRBV5-1 to TRBJ1-1, with D perhaps TRBD1 (6 bases). This CDR3 spans 13 amino acids. The germline V gene encodes CDR1 SGHRS and CDR2 YFSETQ. The ends were cut back, 2 bases at V and 5 bases at J, with 10 bases in the middle. The CDR3 here is CASSFIQGTEAFF. CDR3 sequence (DNA): TGCGCCAGCAGCTTTATTCAGGGGACTGAAGCTTTCTTT.

This clonotype has a handful of counts. This sequence joins TRBV14 and TRBJ2-5; D not resolved. Germline lookup yields CDR1 SGHDN and CDR2 FVKESK. The CDR3 consists of 13 residues. Trimming stripped 2 bases from V and 1 base from J, with 5 bases between. This chain's CDR3 is CASSQPGQETQYF. As DNA, the CDR3 is TGTGCCAGCAGCCAACCCGGCCAAGAGACCCAGTACTTC. Based on the CDR3 plus reference TRBV14 and TRBJ2-5, the full variable domain is EAGVTQFPSHSVIEKGQTVTLRCDPISGHDNLYWYRRVMGKEIKFLLHFVKESKQDESGMPNNRFLAERTGGTYSTLKVQPAELEDSGVYFCASSQPGQETQYFGPGTRLLVL.

This clonotype was recorded once. J is TRBJ2-7 and V is TRBV28; no reliable D call. Germline V CDR1 and CDR2: MDHEN, SYDVKM. There are 16 residues in the CDR3. Trimming shortened V by 6 bases and J by 4 bases, and 22 bases separated the two germline ends. The CDR3 DNA sequence: TGTGCCAGCAGGAACAATCCCCCGGGTCCCACTTACGAGCAGTACTTC. It is translated as CASRNNPPGPTYEQYF.

This clonotype showed up just a few times. This chain joins TRBV2 and TRBJ2-1, with 7 positions matching TRBD2. Trimming removed 4 bases from V and 7 bases from J; junction bases left unmatched: 7. This CDR3 region has 14 residues. Germline assignment: CDR1 SNHLY and CDR2 FYNNEI. CDR3 protein: CASSVLAVGNEQFF. The CDR3 DNA sequence: TGTGCCAGCAGTGTTCTAGCGGTGGGAAATGAGCAGTTCTTC. The full variable domain, completed using reference TRBV2 and TRBJ2-1, is EPEVTQTPSHQVTQMGQEVILRCVPISNHLYFYWYRQILGQKVEFLVSFYNNEISEKSEIFDDQFSVERPDGSNFTLKIRSTKLEDSAMYFCASSVLAVGNEQFFGPGTRLTVL.

The chain has TRBV6-5 and TRBJ1-6; 9 bases fit TRBD1. Unmatched junction bases numbered 8, after V lost 7 bases and J lost 7 bases. The CDR3 consists of 15 residues. Germline CDR1 reads MNHEY; CDR2 reads SVGAGI. This CDR3 reads CASTPGQGFNSPLHF. DNA for the CDR3: TGTGCCAGCACCCCGGGACAGGGTTTCAATTCACCCCTCCACTTT.

Worth noting for this clonotype: Relative to the germline gene, one junction end is altered; a read error may explain this. V is TRBV20-1 and J is TRBJ1-4; D uncertain. The germline CDR1 and CDR2 sequences are DFQATT and SNEGSKA (reference sequence). The CDR3 extends over 13 amino acids. For the CDR3, the DNA is TGCGGTGCTAGACTGTCGGAGGGTGGAAAACTGTTTTTT. This gives the protein CGARLSEGGKLFF.

V is TRBV5-5 and J is TRBJ1-5, with D unclear. V dropped 1 base and J dropped 0 bases, with 2 bases sitting between them. CDR3 length: 13 residues. The germline V gene encodes CDR1 SGHKS and CDR2 YYEKEE (reference sequence). In DNA, the CDR3 is TGTGCCAGCAGCTTGCATAGCAATCAGCCCCAGCATTTT. This codes for CASSLHSNQPQHF.

This chain joins TRBV12-3 or TRBV12-4 and TRBJ2-7, with 9 bases identical to TRBD2. Trimming removed 5 bases from V and 2 bases from J; junction bases left unmatched: 4. This CDR3 spans 14 amino acids. The CDR3 DNA reads as TGTGCCAGCAGTCGAGGCGGGGGGGCCTACGAGCAGTACTTC. Encoded protein: CASSRGGGAYEQYF.